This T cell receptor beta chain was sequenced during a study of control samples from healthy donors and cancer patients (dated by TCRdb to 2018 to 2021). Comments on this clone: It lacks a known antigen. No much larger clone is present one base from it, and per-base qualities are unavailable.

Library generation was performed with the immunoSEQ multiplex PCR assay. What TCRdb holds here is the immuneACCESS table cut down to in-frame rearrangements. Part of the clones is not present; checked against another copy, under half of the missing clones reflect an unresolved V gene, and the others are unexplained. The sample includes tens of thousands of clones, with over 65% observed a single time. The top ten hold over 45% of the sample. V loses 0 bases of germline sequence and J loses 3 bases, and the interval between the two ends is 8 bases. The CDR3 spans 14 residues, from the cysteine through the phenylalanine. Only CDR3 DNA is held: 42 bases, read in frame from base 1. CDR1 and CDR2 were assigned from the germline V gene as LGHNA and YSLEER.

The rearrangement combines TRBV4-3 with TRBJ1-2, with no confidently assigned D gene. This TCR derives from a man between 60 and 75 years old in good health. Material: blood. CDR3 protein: CASSQDWSHYGYTF. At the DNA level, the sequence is TGCGCCAGCAGCCAAGATTGGTCGCACTATGGCTACACCTTC.